A single sample gave rise to the 32 T cell receptor beta chains below, sequenced in a study of blood T cells in healthy people across ages. Together with a sample-barcoded 5' primer, a J-beta primer mix was included in a second PCR lasting 7 to 11 cycles. TCRdb processed the 5' RACE reads anew with MiXCR; each CDR3 protein has one entry. In the table there are approximately 680,000 distinct CDR3 sequences, about 32% of which are singletons. The material sequenced was blood. The receptors originated from a woman older than 75 in good health.

At least ten counts were recorded for this clonotype. The chain links TRBV10-3 to TRBJ2-6; TRBD1 agrees at 9 bases. CDR3 length: 19 residues. Germline CDR1 ENHRY, CDR2 SYGVKD. With 4 bases clipped from V and 1 base from J, the junction kept 11 bases outside the gene matches. CDR3 in amino acids: CAISATATGGASGANVLTF. CDR3 coding DNA: TGTGCCATCAGTGCCACTGCAACAGGGGGCGCTTCTGGGGCCAACGTCCTGACTTTC.

V usage is TRBV15 and J usage is TRBJ1-5, with D possibly being TRBD1 (6 bases). Germline-derived CDR1 and CDR2 are LNHNV and YYDKDF (reference sequence). Trimming left V 1 base short and J 0 bases short, with 10 bases between. This CDR3 has 16 residues. The CDR3 coding sequence is TGTGCCACCAGCAGAGTAGGGGGGTATAGCAATCAGCCCCAGCATTTT. It specifies CATSRVGGYSNQPQHF. Full variable domain (missing parts from reference TRBV15 and TRBJ1-5): DAMVIQNPRYQVTQFGKPVTLSCSQTLNHNVMYWYQQKSSQAPKLLFHYYDKDFNNEADTPDNFQSRRPNTSFCFLDIRSPGLGDTAMYLCATSRVGGYSNQPQHFGDGTRLSIL.

This clonotype was recorded at least ten times. The rearrangement joins TRBV5-1 to TRBJ2-1; TRBD2 matches 14 bases. This CDR3 spans 16 amino acids. Unmatched junction bases numbered 8, after V lost 3 bases and J lost 9 bases. Germline values: CDR1 SGHRS, CDR2 YFSETQ. CDR3 in DNA: TGCGCCAGCAGCTCCTCGACTAGCGGGGGGGCGAGTGAGCAGTTCTTC. Amino acids: CASSSSTSGGASEQFF.

To note about this clonotype: A read error may be the cause here, since a much bigger clone is one base away. The gene calls are TRBV7-9 and TRBJ1-2; tentative D call: TRBD1 (5 bases). The CDR3 length is 14 residues. Germline CDR1 SEHNR, CDR2 FQNEAQ (reference sequence). CDR3 in amino acids: CASSLAGAYYGYIF. CDR3 in DNA: TGTGCCAGCAGCTTAGCAGGGGCCTACTATGGCTACATCTTC.

As concerns this clonotype: At one end, the junction sequence differs from germline, possibly due to a read error. The V and J genes are TRBV11-3 and TRBJ2-3; tentatively, D is TRBD1 (6 bases). The CDR3 spans 15 residues. Germline CDR1 SGHNT, CDR2 YENEEA. CDR3 nucleotides: TGTGTCAGCAGCTACGGACAGCTCAGCACAGATACGCAGTATTTT. Translation gives CVSSYGQLSTDTQYF. Supplemented by reference TRBV11-3 and TRBJ2-3, the full variable domain reads EAGVVQSPRYKIIEKKQPVAFWCNPISGHNTLYWYLQNLGQGPELLIRYENEEAVDDSQLPKDRFSAERLKGVDSTLKIQPAELGDSAVYLCVSSYGQLSTDTQYFGPGTRLTVL.

A note on this clonotype: One base away lies a much larger clone, so this may be a sequencing read error. The rearrangement joins TRBV5-1 to TRBJ2-7; possible D gene TRBD1, 5 bases. The CDR3 totals 17 residues. With 0 bases removed from V and 0 bases from J, the gap between germline ends came to 16 bases. Germline CDR1 is SGHRS and CDR2 is YFSETQ. This CDR3 is CASSLGGGALSSYEQYF. Written as DNA, the CDR3 is TGCGCCAGCAGCTTGGGAGGTGGGGCACTGAGCTCCTACGAGCAGTACTTC.

The chain uses TRBV4-2 and TRBJ2-7, with 8 bases matching TRBD2. V trimming: 2 bases; J trimming: 2 bases; junction bases outside the gene matches: 8. Germline V gene sequence: CDR1 LGHNA, CDR2 YNFKEQ. The CDR3 runs 16 residues. CDR3 sequence (DNA): TGTGCCAGCAGCCAACGAGCCAGCGGGGGAACCTACGAGCAGTACTTC. It yields the protein CASSQRASGGTYEQYF.

This clonotype was observed many times. The rearrangement joins TRBV28 to TRBJ2-5, with TRBD1 identical over 10 bases. After removal of 5 bases from V and 6 bases from J, the junction contained 9 bases not matched to a gene. Germline values: CDR1 MDHEN, CDR2 SYDVKM. This CDR3 has 15 amino acids. The CDR3 nucleotides are TGTGCCAGCAGTCCCCCGACAGGGGGCAAAAAGACCCAGTACTTC. Translating it yields CASSPPTGGKKTQYF.

This clonotype was counted at least ten times. This chain joins TRBV18 and TRBJ1-2; D is unresolved. The CDR3 is 16 residues long. The germline V gene encodes CDR1 KGHSH and CDR2 LQKENI. V lost 1 base, J lost 0 bases, and 12 bases lay in between. CDR3 in amino acids: CASSPRTSGANYGYTF. CDR3 bases: TGTGCCAGCTCACCACGAACTTCTGGAGCTAACTATGGCTACACCTTC.

This clonotype was observed once. V gene TRBV20-1 combines with J gene TRBJ1-2; unclear D gene. CDR3 size: 13 residues. With 5 bases removed from V and 2 bases from J, the gap between germline ends came to 12 bases. CDR1 is DFQATT and CDR2 is SNEGSKA in the germline V gene (reference sequence). The CDR3 loop reads CSAAGPVNYGYTF. The CDR3 nucleotides are TGCAGTGCTGCGGGCCCCGTAAACTATGGCTACACCTTC.

This chain connects TRBV6-1 to TRBJ1-6; D is uncertain. CDR1 and CDR2 (germline): MNHNS, SASEGT. V gave up 1 base and J gave up 7 bases, with 8 bases separating them. The CDR3 spans 14 residues. The CDR3 sequence is CASSEVPRNSPLHF. The CDR3 DNA reads TGTGCCAGCAGTGAAGTCCCCCGGAATTCACCCCTCCACTTT.

This clonotype was picked up many times. Here the CDR3 reads CASSFGGAVHEQYF. In nucleotides, the CDR3 is TGTGCCAGCAGTTTCGGGGGGGCGGTCCACGAGCAGTACTTC. V gene TRBV28 combines with J gene TRBJ2-7; the match to TRBD2 covers 8 bases. Germline lookup yields CDR1 MDHEN and CDR2 SYDVKM. Trimming cost V 3 bases and J 5 bases; bases outside gene matches: 6. The CDR3 sequence is 14 residues long.

Many counts were recorded for this clonotype. V is TRBV7-9 and J is TRBJ1-5, with 11 bases aligning to TRBD1. Germline V gene sequence: CDR1 SEHNR, CDR2 FQNEAQ (reference sequence). The trim removed 5 bases at V and 3 bases at J, leaving 6 bases unmatched. This CDR3 is built from 16 residues. CDR3 coding DNA: TGTGCCAGCAGCCATTGGGGACAGGGGGACAATCAGCCCCAGCATTTT. Its translation is CASSHWGQGDNQPQHF.

V is TRBV20-1 and J is TRBJ1-1; D unresolved. In germline, CDR1 is DFQATT, CDR2 SNEGSKA (reference sequence). This CDR3 has 13 amino acids. Trimming cost V 2 bases and J 10 bases, with 17 bases left between them. Written as DNA, the CDR3 is TGCAGTGCTAGACTCCCGGGGAGTGGAGGAGCTTTCTTT. It is translated as CSARLPGSGGAFF.

This clonotype has at least ten counts. CDR3 sequence reads: CASGLGAAAYNEQFF. DNA for the CDR3: TGTGCTAGTGGTTTAGGGGCAGCCGCCTACAATGAGCAGTTCTTC. The chain recombines TRBV12-5 with TRBJ2-1, with D maybe TRBD1 (5 bases). Trimming took off 3 bases at V and 2 bases at J, with 11 bases between the two ends. The CDR3 has 15 residues. The germline gives CDR1 LGHNT, CDR2 FRNRAP.

This clonotype showed up many times. The J gene is TRBJ2-1, the V gene TRBV7-6; TRBD2 aligns across 11 bases. Trimming removed 6 bases from V and 6 bases from J; junction bases left unmatched: 4. The CDR3 has 14 amino acids. CDR1 SGHVS and CDR2 FNYEAQ come from the germline V gene. The chain's CDR3 is CASRHTSGGNEQFF. The CDR3 nucleotides are TGTGCCAGCAGACACACTAGCGGGGGCAATGAGCAGTTCTTC.

Ten or more counts support this clonotype. The chain recombines TRBV5-1 with TRBJ2-1; D is tentatively TRBD1 or TRBD2 (5 bases each). The CDR3 has 15 amino acids. Germline V lookup: CDR1 SGHRS, CDR2 YFSETQ. Trimming pared 3 bases from V and 5 bases from J, leaving 15 bases between. The CDR3 loop is CASSSFRDRNNEQFF. CDR3 in DNA: TGCGCCAGCAGCTCGTTCCGGGACCGCAACAATGAGCAGTTCTTC.

To note about this clonotype: The junction departs from the called germline gene at one end, perhaps through a read error. The J gene is TRBJ2-2, the V gene TRBV4-2; a possible D gene is TRBD2 (7 bases). The CDR3 extends over 17 amino acids. CDR1 LGHNA and CDR2 YNFKEQ come from the germline V gene. CDR3 amino acids: CASSQAQTGGRTGERFF. CDR3 bases: TGTGCCAGCAGCCAAGCTCAAACGGGGGGCAGGACCGGGGAGCGGTTTTTT.

This clonotype has a count of ten or more. The chain recombines TRBV12-3 or TRBV12-4 with TRBJ2-7; 8 bases are a match to TRBD1. The CDR3 has 16 residues. The J segment lost 2 bases and the V segment lost 7 bases, leaving 13 bases of the junction unmatched. CDR3 protein: CASTLPRQGIPYEQYF. CDR3 DNA: TGTGCCAGCACCCTCCCGAGACAGGGGATTCCCTACGAGCAGTACTTC.

The sample holds many counts of this clonotype. The CDR3 is CASSTQGAPSYGYTF. The CDR3 region has the DNA TGTGCCAGCAGCACCCAGGGGGCACCCTCCTATGGCTACACCTTC. This rearrangement joins TRBV9 to TRBJ1-2; 8 nucleotides agree with TRBD1. The junction had 9 bases not matched to a gene; V was cut back by 4 bases and J by 4 bases. Per the germline V gene, CDR1 is SGDLS and CDR2 is YYNGEE. The CDR3 loop spans 15 amino acids.

This clonotype was seen a few times. This may arise from a read error, as a much more abundant clone is one base away. The chain recombines TRBV5-1 with TRBJ2-3, with D possibly being TRBD1 or TRBD2 (5 bases each). Germline-derived CDR1 and CDR2 are SGHRS and YFSETQ. The CDR3 sequence is 14 residues long. CDR3 sequence: CANSLGVGADTQYF. The CDR3, as DNA: TGCGCCAACAGCTTGGGGGTGGGCGCAGATACGCAGTATTTT.

The rearrangement joins TRBV29-1 to TRBJ2-7; either TRBD1 or TRBD2 may supply D (5 bases each). Per the germline V gene, CDR1 is SQVTM and CDR2 is ANQGSEA. The ends were cut back, 5 bases at V and 10 bases at J, with 21 bases in the middle. This CDR3 spans 13 amino acids. The CDR3 sequence is CSVSGAPIAPQYF. CDR3 bases: TGCAGCGTTAGTGGGGCCCCGATAGCGCCCCAGTACTTC.

This chain uses TRBV7-9 with TRBJ2-3; D perhaps matches TRBD2 (6 bases). Germline-derived CDR1 and CDR2 are SEHNR and FQNEAQ (reference sequence). The CDR3 sequence is 15 residues long. The germline V and J ends were trimmed by 3 bases and 4 bases, with 14 bases remaining between them. CDR3: CASSLGSGVADTQYF. Written as DNA, the CDR3 is TGTGCCAGCAGCTTGGGATCGGGAGTGGCAGATACGCAGTATTTT.

About this clonotype: In this CDR3 the conserved last residue, phenylalanine or tryptophan, is missing, so a read error is likely. The chain carries TRBV7-2 and TRBJ2-7; D unclear. Germline lookup yields CDR1 SGHTA and CDR2 FQGNSA. The CDR3 spans 12 residues. The CDR3 DNA follows: TGCGCCAGCAGCTTAACGGACTACGAGCAGTACTGC. Translated, it gives CASSLTDYEQYC.

This clonotype was observed at least ten times. This chain uses TRBV7-3 with TRBJ2-5; TRBD2 is a possible D gene (5 bases). Germline V gene sequence: CDR1 SGHTA, CDR2 FQGTGA. The V end was cut by 6 bases, the J end by 5 bases, with 13 bases between. The CDR3 consists of 13 residues. The DNA for the CDR3 is TGTGCCAGCAGTCTTAGCGACGGGGAGACCCAGTACTTC. As protein: CASSLSDGETQYF.

The chain uses TRBV6-4 and TRBJ2-1; TRBD1 agrees at 9 bases. V was pared by 6 bases and J by 5 bases, with 11 bases of the junction left unmatched. The germline V gene has CDR1 MRHNA and CDR2 SNTAGT. The CDR3 consists of 16 residues. The DNA of the CDR3 is TGTGCCAGCAGCGAAACAGGGGGCTTTGGGGACAATGAGCAGTTCTTC. This sequence encodes CASSETGGFGDNEQFF.

This clonotype was picked up a small number of times. The chain links TRBV15 to TRBJ1-4, with D perhaps TRBD1 (6 bases). The germline CDR1 and CDR2 sequences are LNHNV and YYDKDF (reference sequence). V dropped 0 bases and J dropped 11 bases, with 19 bases sitting between them. The CDR3 contains 16 residues. CDR3 sequence reads: CATSRDPGGAGDKLFF. The DNA of the CDR3 is TGTGCCACCAGCAGAGATCCGGGGGGCGCTGGGGATAAACTGTTTTTT. The full variable domain, in which reference TRBV15 and TRBJ1-4 provide the parts outside the CDR3, is DAMVIQNPRYQVTQFGKPVTLSCSQTLNHNVMYWYQQKSSQAPKLLFHYYDKDFNNEADTPDNFQSRRPNTSFCFLDIRSPGLGDTAMYLCATSRDPGGAGDKLFFGSGTQLSVL.

This clonotype was counted many times. The chain links TRBV3-1 to TRBJ1-2, with no clear D. Germline CDR1 and CDR2: LGHDT and YNNKEL (reference sequence). CDR3 length equals 15 residues. V lost 0 bases, J lost 8 bases, and 16 bases lay in between. The CDR3 region has the DNA TGTGCCAGCAGCCAAGACTCCCGTGTGGCAGCCGGCTACACCTTC. Encoded protein: CASSQDSRVAAGYTF.

The chain links TRBV6-1 to TRBJ1-5; D unclear. Germline V gene sequence: CDR1 MNHNS, CDR2 SASEGT. The CDR3 length is 12 residues. V was cut by 7 bases and J by 5 bases, with 9 bases left in between. The CDR3 region has the DNA TGTGCCAGCAAGGAAGGGTATCAGCCCCAGCATTTT. Translation gives CASKEGYQPQHF.

In regard to this clonotype: It may be a read error: a sequence one base away is much more abundant. The chain recombines TRBV11-2 with TRBJ2-1; no clear D. The length of the CDR3 is 11 residues. Germline CDR1 is SGHAT and CDR2 is FQNNGV. Trimming took 3 bases from V and 7 from J, leaving 4 bases between them. The CDR3 DNA follows: TGTGCCAGCAGCTTCGAGAATGAGCAGTTCTTC. This gives the protein CASSFENEQFF.

This clonotype has at least ten counts. V and J are TRBV9 and TRBJ2-6, with TRBD1 matching 9 bases. Germline assignment: CDR1 SGDLS and CDR2 YYNGEE. Losses at the gene ends were 5 bases for V and 2 bases for J; bases not matched to a gene: 5. The CDR3 totals 16 residues. CDR3 nucleotides: TGTGCCAGCAGGCCGGGACAGGGACCTGGGGCCAACGTCCTGACTTTC. Protein: CASRPGQGPGANVLTF.

CDR3 amino acids: CASSLYGKGGNTEAFF. As DNA, the CDR3 is TGTGCCAGCAGCTTGTACGGGAAAGGAGGGAACACTGAAGCTTTCTTT. The chain links TRBV5-6 to TRBJ1-1, with D hard to call. V was pared by 1 base and J by 1 base, with 14 bases between. Per germline, CDR1 SGHDT and CDR2 YYEEEE. The CDR3 length is 16 residues. Based on the CDR3 plus reference TRBV5-6 and TRBJ1-1, the full variable domain is DAGVTQSPTHLIKTRGQQVTLRCSPKSGHDTVSWYQQALGQGPQFIFQYYEEEERQRGNFPDRFSGHQFPNYSSELNVNALLLGDSALYLCASSLYGKGGNTEAFFGQGTRLTVV.